The sequence of this TCR beta chain was determined in a study of T cell responses to AZD1222 COVID-19 vaccine. Study results and limitations: It was only five to seven AZD1222 recipients who were seropositive at baseline. Among the donors, most were white British and more were female, and clonal diversity was possibly underestimated. Spike-specific TCR breadth and depth both grew after two AZD1222 doses. CD4 TCRs linked to vaccination spanned spike, dominating at 160-218 and 743-854.

The data were produced by immunoSEQ multiplex PCR, yet TCRdb's version contains in-frame clones alone and is incomplete. Of about 130,000 clones in the sample, around 90% were seen once. This clone was found a few times. Its specificity is unknown. Germline V gives CDR1 SGHTA, CDR2 FQGNSA. Trimming stripped 7 bases from V and 4 bases from J, with 19 bases between. This CDR3 is built from 15 residues. The rearrangement links TRBV7-2 to TRBJ1-2; D call uncertain. The sequence derives from an adult in good health. This material consisted of peripheral blood, taken on day 0 of AZD1222 vaccination. The CDR3 DNA reads as TGTGCCAGCACCCCCTCTTGGTCGGACTCCTATGGCTACACCTTC. Protein: CASTPSWSDSYGYTF.